This T cell receptor (beta chain) stems from a study of cytomegalovirus exposure and HLA in healthy donors. PCR amplification relied on 60 Vbeta primers (plus 13 Jbeta primers). The protocol was immunoSEQ multiplex PCR, while the TCRdb copy is restricted to in-frame clones and leaves out a portion. The data show about 190,000 clones, 75% to 90% seen once. The germline V gene has CDR1 KGHSH and CDR2 LQKENI. The CDR3 has 15 amino acids. V was pared by 3 bases and J by 3 bases, with 14 bases between. This receptor was taken from a boy aged 2-15 years in good health and CMV-seronegative. V and J are TRBV18 and TRBJ1-1, with TRBD1 as a possible D gene (6 bases). The sequenced material came from PBMCs. The CDR3 bases are TGTGCCAGCTCACCGAGGGGGGGATCGGACACTGAAGCTTTCTTT. This encodes CASSPRGGSDTEAFF.